This T cell receptor beta chain was recovered during a study of cytomegalovirus exposure and HLA in healthy donors. General study results and limits: Previous analysis showed most TCR beta V segments were productive about 87% or about 30% of the time. After further analysis at a later stage, 16,951 TCR beta sequences were associated with HLA alleles at 0.05 false discovery rate.

As regards this clone: What it binds is unknown.

Everyone who donated was a healthy bone marrow donor. Primers: 60 Vbeta forward and 13 Jbeta reverse. The repertoire was sequenced with immunoSEQ multiplex PCR; TCRdb's copy has only in-frame clones and lacks some. This table has 95,000 to 150,000 clones, around 78% appearing once. The CDR3 is 14 amino acids. The germline V gene encodes CDR1 GTSNPN and CDR2 SVGIG (reference sequence). V dropped 5 bases and J dropped 9; count of bases not matched to a gene: 9. Sequenced input: PBMCs. This sequence was found in a woman aged 25 to 39 in good health and CMV-seropositive. The V gene is TRBV30, the J gene TRBJ2-1; TRBD1 aligns across 11 bases. DNA for the CDR3: TGTGCCTGGGGAAGGGACAGGGGGTCCGGTGAGCAGTTCTTC. Translation: CAWGRDRGSGEQFF.